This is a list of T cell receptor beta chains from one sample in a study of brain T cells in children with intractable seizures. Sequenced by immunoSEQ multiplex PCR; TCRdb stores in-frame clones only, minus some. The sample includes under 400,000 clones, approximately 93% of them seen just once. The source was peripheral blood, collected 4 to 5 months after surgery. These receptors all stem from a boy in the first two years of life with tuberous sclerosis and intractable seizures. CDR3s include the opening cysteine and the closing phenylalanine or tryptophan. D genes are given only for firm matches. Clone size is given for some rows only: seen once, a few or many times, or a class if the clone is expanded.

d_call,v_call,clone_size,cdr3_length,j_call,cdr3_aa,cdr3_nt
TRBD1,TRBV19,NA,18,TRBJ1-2,CASSIWLDRGRVDYGYTF,TGTGCCAGTAGTATTTGGTTGGACAGGGGGCGCGTGGACTATGGCTACACCTTC
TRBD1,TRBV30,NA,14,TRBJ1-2,CAWSVPGGYYGYTF,TGTGCCTGGAGTGTACCAGGGGGCTACTATGGCTACACCTTC
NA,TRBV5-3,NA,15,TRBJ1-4,CARSRGLPTNEKLFF,TGTGCCAGAAGCCGGGGACTGCCAACTAATGAAAAACTGTTTTTT
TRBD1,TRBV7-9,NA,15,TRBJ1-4,CASSSDRAFNEKLFF,TGTGCCAGCAGCTCGGACAGGGCCTTTAATGAAAAACTGTTTTTT
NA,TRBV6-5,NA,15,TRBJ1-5,CASSYSGGQGQPQHF,TGTGCCAGCAGTTACTCAGGGGGTCAGGGTCAGCCCCAGCATTTT
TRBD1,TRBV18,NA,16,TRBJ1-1,CASSPRWTGRNTEAFF,TGTGCCAGCTCACCAAGATGGACAGGACGGAACACTGAAGCTTTCTTT
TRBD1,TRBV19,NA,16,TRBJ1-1,CASSTNRGLLNTEAFF,TGTGCCAGTAGTACAAACAGGGGGCTTTTGAACACTGAAGCTTTCTTT
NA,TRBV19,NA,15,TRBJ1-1,CASSTGTTMNTEAFF,TGTGCCAGTAGTACGGGGACAACCATGAACACTGAAGCTTTCTTT
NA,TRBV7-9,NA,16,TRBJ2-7,CASSLAGVVSPLEQYF,TGTGCCAGCAGCTTAGCTGGTGTGGTCTCACCACTCGAGCAGTACTTC
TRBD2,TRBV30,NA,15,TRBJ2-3,CAWSVGAGDRDTQYF,TGTGCCTGGAGTGTTGGGGCGGGAGATAGAGATACGCAGTATTTT
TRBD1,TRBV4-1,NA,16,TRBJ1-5,CASSQYWDRGNQPQHF,TGCGCCAGCAGCCAGTATTGGGACAGGGGCAATCAGCCCCAGCATTTT
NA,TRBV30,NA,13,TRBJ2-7,CAWSVGRGNEQYF,TGTGCCTGGTCAGTAGGGAGGGGGAACGAGCAGTACTTC
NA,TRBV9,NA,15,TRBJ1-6,CASSPSLGENSPLHF,TGTGCCAGCAGCCCCTCGCTCGGGGAGAATTCACCCCTCCACTTT
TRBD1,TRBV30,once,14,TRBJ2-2,CAFRGDRGSGELFF,TGTGCCTTCAGGGGGGACAGGGGATCCGGGGAGCTGTTTTTT
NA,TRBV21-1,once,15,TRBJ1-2,CASTIPGQCNYGYTF,TGTGCCAGTACCATACCGGGACAGTGTAACTATGGCTACACCTTC
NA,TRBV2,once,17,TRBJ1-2,CASSEDHDSFSFYGYTF,TGTGCCAGCAGTGAAGACCACGACAGCTTCTCCTTCTATGGCTACACCTTC
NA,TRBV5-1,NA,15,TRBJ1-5,CASSLSPDSNQPQHF,TGCGCCAGCAGCTTGAGTCCGGATAGCAATCAGCCCCAGCATTTT
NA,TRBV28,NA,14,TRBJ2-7,CASSLEREIYEQYF,TGTGCCAGCAGTTTGGAACGGGAGATCTACGAGCAGTACTTC
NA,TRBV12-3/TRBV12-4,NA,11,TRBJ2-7,CASSLGYEQYF,TGTGCCAGCAGTTTAGGGTACGAGCAGTACTTC
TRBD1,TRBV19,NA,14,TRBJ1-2,CASSTRQGYYGYTF,TGTGCCAGTAGTACCCGACAGGGTTACTATGGCTACACCTTC
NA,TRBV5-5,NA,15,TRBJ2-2,CASSLVLGATGELFF,TGTGCCAGCAGCTTGGTTTTAGGGGCCACCGGGGAGCTGTTTTTT
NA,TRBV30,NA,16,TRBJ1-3,CAWSVPRTVSGNTIYF,TGTGCCTGGAGTGTACCTAGAACGGTATCTGGAAACACCATATATTTT
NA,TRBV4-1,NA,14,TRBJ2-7,CASSFSSDSLEQYF,TGCGCCAGCAGTTTCTCTTCGGACAGTCTCGAGCAGTACTTC
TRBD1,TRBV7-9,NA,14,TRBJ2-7,CASSSRDRVYEQYF,TGTGCCAGCAGCTCCCGGGACAGGGTGTACGAGCAGTACTTC
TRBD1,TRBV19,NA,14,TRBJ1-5,CASTPGGSNQPQHF,TGTGCCAGTACGCCAGGGGGCAGCAATCAGCCCCAGCATTTT
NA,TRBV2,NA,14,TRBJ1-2,CASSDSGLTYGYTF,TGTGCCAGCAGTGATTCAGGGCTTACCTATGGCTACACCTTC
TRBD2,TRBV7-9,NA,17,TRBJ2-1,CASSPPSGRALYNEQFF,TGTGCCAGCAGCCCCCCTAGCGGGAGGGCCCTGTACAATGAGCAGTTCTTC
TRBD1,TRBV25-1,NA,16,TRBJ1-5,CASSEPGTASNQPQHF,TGTGCCAGCAGTGAACCCGGGACAGCTAGCAATCAGCCCCAGCATTTT
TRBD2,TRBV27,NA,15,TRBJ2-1,CASRAVAGGYNEQFF,TGTGCCAGCAGGGCAGTAGCGGGGGGTTACAATGAGCAGTTCTTC
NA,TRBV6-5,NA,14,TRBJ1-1,CASSFSTGNTEAFF,TGTGCCAGCAGTTTCTCGACAGGGAACACTGAAGCTTTCTTT
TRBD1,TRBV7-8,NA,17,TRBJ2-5,CASSLVGTGGGGETQYF,TGTGCCAGCAGCTTAGTAGGGACAGGGGGCGGTGGGGAGACCCAGTACTTC
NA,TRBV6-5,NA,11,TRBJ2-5,CASGAKETQYF,TGTGCCAGCGGAGCCAAAGAGACCCAGTACTTC
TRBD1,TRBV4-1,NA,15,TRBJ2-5,CASSQDKRQGETQYF,TGCGCCAGCAGCCAAGATAAGAGACAGGGAGAGACCCAGTACTTC
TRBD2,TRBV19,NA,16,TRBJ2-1,CASRNLKRGMSNEQFF,TGTGCCAGTAGAAACCTCAAGCGGGGGATGAGCAATGAGCAGTTCTTC
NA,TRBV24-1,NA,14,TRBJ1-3,CATSRGAPGNTIYF,TGTGCCACCAGTCGGGGGGCGCCTGGAAACACCATATATTTT
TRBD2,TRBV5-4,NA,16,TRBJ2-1,CASSLDLAGDGNEQFF,TGTGCCAGCAGCTTAGATCTTGCGGGAGACGGCAATGAGCAGTTCTTC
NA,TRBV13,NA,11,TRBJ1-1,CASSLEQAAFF,TGTGCCAGCAGCTTAGAACAGGCCGCTTTCTTT
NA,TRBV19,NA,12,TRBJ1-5,CASSIGGIAQHF,TGTGCCAGTAGTATAGGGGGAATTGCCCAGCATTTT